This T cell receptor (beta chain) originates from a study of CD8+ T cells in alopecia areata. Study in general: Tofacitinib administration to treated patients was oral, at 5 to 10 mg twice daily. Treated patients received severity scores based on the percentage of scalp area affected.

The treatment denotes: oral pan-JAK inhibitor, 5-10 mg twice daily. Study-wide results and caveats: Among the top 100, expanded CD8+ clones were significantly decreased by tofacitinib, as was scalp clonality. Affected scalp, especially in alopecia totalis/universalis, had a higher clonality than normal scalp did.

This clone was detected a few times. Its antigen is still unknown. Sequencing used cDNA as its template, made by extracting RNA and reverse transcribing it. Method: immunoSEQ multiplex PCR; TCRdb's copy keeps in-frame clones and lacks some. Of 160,000 or so clones listed, about three fifths are singletons. The specimen comprised CD4+ T cells sorted from blood, sampled around week 55, from a patient treated with tofacitinib. The source is a human donor with alopecia areata.

The CDR3 DNA reads as TGTGCCAGTAGTATTAGGACTAGCGGGGGGGACAATGAGCAGTTCTTC. As protein: CASSIRTSGGDNEQFF. This chain joins TRBV19 and TRBJ2-1, with 15 bases lining up with TRBD2. Germline CDR1 is LNHDA and CDR2 is SQIVND (reference sequence). The CDR3 covers 16 residues. Trimming at V came to 3 bases and at J to 5 bases, leaving 2 bases not matched to a gene.